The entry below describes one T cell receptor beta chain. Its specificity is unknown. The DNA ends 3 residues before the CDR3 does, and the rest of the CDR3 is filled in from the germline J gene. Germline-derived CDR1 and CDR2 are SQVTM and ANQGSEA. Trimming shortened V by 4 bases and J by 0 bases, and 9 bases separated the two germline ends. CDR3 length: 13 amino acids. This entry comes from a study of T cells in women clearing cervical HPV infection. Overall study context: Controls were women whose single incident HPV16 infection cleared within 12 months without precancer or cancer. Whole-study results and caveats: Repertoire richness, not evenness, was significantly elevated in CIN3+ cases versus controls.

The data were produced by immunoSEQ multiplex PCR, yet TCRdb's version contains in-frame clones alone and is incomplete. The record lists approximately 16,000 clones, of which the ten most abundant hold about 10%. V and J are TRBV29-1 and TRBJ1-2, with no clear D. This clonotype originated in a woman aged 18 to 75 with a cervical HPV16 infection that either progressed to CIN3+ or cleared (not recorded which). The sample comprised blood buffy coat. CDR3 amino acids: CSVVVSSNYGYTF. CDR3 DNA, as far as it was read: TGCAGCGTTGTGGTCAGTTCTAACTATGGC.